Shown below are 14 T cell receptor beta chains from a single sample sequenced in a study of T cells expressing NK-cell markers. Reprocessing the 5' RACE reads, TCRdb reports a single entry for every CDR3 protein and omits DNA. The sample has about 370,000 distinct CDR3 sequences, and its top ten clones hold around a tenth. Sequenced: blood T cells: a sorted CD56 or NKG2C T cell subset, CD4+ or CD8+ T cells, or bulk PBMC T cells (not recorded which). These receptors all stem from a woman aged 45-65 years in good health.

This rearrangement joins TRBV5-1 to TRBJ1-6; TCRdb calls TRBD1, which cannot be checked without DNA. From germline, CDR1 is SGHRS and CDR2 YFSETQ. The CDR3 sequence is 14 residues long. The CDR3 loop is CASRAGGEDSPLHF.

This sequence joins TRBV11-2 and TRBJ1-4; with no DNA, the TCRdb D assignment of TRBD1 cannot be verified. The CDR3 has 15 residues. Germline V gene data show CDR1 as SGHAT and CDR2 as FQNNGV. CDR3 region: CASSPPGMGAEKLFF. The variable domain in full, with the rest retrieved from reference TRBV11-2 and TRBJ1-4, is EAGVAQSPRYKIIEKRQSVAFWCNPISGHATLYWYQQILGQGPKLLIQFQNNGVVDDSQLPKDRFSAERLKGVDSTLKIQPAKLEDSAVYLCASSPPGMGAEKLFFGSGTQLSVL.

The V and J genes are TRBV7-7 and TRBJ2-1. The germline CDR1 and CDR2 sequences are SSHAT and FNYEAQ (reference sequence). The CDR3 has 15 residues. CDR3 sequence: CASSSFSGSYNEQFF.

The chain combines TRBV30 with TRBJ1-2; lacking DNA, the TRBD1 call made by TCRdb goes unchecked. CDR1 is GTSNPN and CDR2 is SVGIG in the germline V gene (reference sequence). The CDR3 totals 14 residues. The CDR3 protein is CAWSWKGVGYGYTF. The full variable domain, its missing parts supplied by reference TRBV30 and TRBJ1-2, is SQTIHQWPATLVQPVGSPLSLECTVEGTSNPNLYWYRQAAGRGLQLLFYSVGIGQISSEVPQNLSASRPQDRQFILSSKKLLLSDSGFYLCAWSWKGVGYGYTFGSGTRLTVV.

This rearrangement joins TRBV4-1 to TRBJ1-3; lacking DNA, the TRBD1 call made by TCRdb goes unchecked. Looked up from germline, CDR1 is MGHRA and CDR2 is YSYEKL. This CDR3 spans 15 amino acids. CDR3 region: CASSQPDRVGNTIYF.

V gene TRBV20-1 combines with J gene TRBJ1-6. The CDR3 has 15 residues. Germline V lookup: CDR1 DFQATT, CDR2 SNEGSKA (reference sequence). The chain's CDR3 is CSAGSASSYNSPLHF.

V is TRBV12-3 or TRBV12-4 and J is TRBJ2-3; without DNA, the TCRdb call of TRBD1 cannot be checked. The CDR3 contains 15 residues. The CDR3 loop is CASSAGQGHTDTQYF.

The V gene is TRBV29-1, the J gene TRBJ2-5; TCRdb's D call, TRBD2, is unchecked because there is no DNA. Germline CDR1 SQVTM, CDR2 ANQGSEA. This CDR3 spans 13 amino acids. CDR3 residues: CSVGGGWGETQYF. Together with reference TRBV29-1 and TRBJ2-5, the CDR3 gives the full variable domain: SAVISQKPSRDICQRGTSLTIQCQVDSQVTMMFWYRQQPGQSLTLIATANQGSEATYESGFVIDKFPISRPNLTFSTLTVSNMSPEDSSIYLCSVGGGWGETQYFGPGTRLLVL.

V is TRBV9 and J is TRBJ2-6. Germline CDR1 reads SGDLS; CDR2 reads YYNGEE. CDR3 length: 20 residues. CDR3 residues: CASSVVPGQGPNSGANVLTF.

Here the CDR3 reads CASSELGGGTEAFF. This chain connects TRBV10-2 to TRBJ1-1; TCRdb's D call of TRBD1 is untestable without DNA. The germline gives CDR1 WSHSY, CDR2 SAAADI. The CDR3 consists of 14 residues.

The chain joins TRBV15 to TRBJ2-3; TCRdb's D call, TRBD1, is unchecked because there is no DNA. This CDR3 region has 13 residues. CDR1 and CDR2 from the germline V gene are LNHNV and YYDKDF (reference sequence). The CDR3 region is CATQGWVADTQYF. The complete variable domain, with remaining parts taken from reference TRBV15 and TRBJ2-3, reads DAMVIQNPRYQVTQFGKPVTLSCSQTLNHNVMYWYQQKSSQAPKLLFHYYDKDFNNEADTPDNFQSRRPNTSFCFLDIRSPGLGDTAMYLCATQGWVADTQYFGPGTRLTVL.

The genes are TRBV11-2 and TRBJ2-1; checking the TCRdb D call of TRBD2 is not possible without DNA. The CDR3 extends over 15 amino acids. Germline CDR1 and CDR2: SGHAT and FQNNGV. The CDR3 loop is CACQEDYRPYNEQFF.

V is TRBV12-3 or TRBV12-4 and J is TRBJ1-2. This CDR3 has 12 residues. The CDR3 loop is CASSLSVYGYTF.

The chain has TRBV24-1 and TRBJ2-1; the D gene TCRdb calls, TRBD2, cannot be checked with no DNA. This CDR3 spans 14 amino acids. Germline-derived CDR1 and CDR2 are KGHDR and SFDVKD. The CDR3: CATSDSGRDNEQFF.